The following is a TCR beta chain sequence with its context. Trimming took off 6 bases at V and 6 bases at J, with 14 bases between the two ends. The V gene's germline CDR1 is MNHEY and CDR2 SVGAGI. The CDR3 is 13 amino acids. The data derive from a study of shared clonotypes between healthy human individuals. An assay was performed, and its level was deep. Clones were sequenced by immunoSEQ multiplex PCR, and TCRdb holds only the in-frame ones, with some missing. Of approximately 1,500,000 clones listed, approximately 97% are singletons. The sequence was collected from a man aged 30-40 years in good health. The chain employs TRBV6-5 and TRBJ1-2; D is perhaps TRBD1 (5 bases). The sequencing input was naive CD4+ T cells sorted from blood. The subset: CD45RA+ positively selected. The CDR3 sequence: CASRTQVGHGYTF. For the CDR3, the DNA is TGTGCCAGCAGGACCCAGGTGGGGCATGGCTACACCTTC.